A single sample is the source of the 17 T cell receptor beta chains below, sequenced in a study of identical twins. TCRdb reanalysed the 5' RACE reads using MiXCR and keeps one entry per CDR3 protein. The repertoire holds fewer than 800,000 distinct CDR3 sequences, 7.1% seen once, with about 1.5% in the top ten. This sample was also put to use in a study of yellow fever vaccine responses in identical twins.

Sequencing was done on a sample of PBMCs. The source is a young woman in good health.

This clonotype was found a few times. V usage is TRBV5-1 and J usage is TRBJ2-7, with D possibly matching TRBD1 (5 bases). The germline gives CDR1 SGHRS, CDR2 YFSETQ. The V gene lost 0 bases and the J gene lost 3 bases, with 13 bases spanning the gap. The CDR3 is 15 residues long. The CDR3 sequence: CASSLVPQGDYEQYF. CDR3 DNA sequence: TGCGCCAGCAGCTTGGTGCCGCAGGGCGACTACGAGCAGTACTTC. The full variable domain, in which reference TRBV5-1 and TRBJ2-7 provide the parts outside the CDR3, is KAGVTQTPRYLIKTRGQQVTLSCSPISGHRSVSWYQQTPGQGLQFLFEYFSETQRNKGNFPGRFSGRQFSNSRSEMNVSTLELGDSALYLCASSLVPQGDYEQYFGPGTRLTVT.

Ten or more counts support this clonotype. The chain employs TRBV3-1 and TRBJ2-2; perhaps TRBD2 as D (6 bases). The CDR3 spans 15 residues. In germline, CDR1 is LGHDT, CDR2 YNNKEL (reference sequence). V was pared by 0 bases and J by 5 bases, with 10 bases between. The CDR3 nucleotides are TGTGCCAGCAGCCAAGAGGAACGGGGGACCGGGGAGCTGTTTTTT. Its translation is CASSQEERGTGELFF.

This clonotype was detected a few times. The V and J genes are TRBV4-1 and TRBJ2-1; 11 nucleotides line up with TRBD2. The CDR3 sequence is 17 residues long. Germline V gene data show CDR1 as MGHRA and CDR2 as YSYEKL. The V segment lost 0 bases and the J segment 8 bases; nucleotides outside the gene matches: 9. The CDR3 bases are TGCGCCAGCAGCCAAGAGGGGGGACTAGCGGTTTTGGATGAGCAGTTCTTC. Encoded protein: CASSQEGGLAVLDEQFF.

This clonotype was detected many times. This chain connects TRBV12-3 or TRBV12-4 to TRBJ2-1; 11 bases are a match to TRBD1. The length of the CDR3 is 14 residues. The trim removed 4 bases at V and 9 bases at J, leaving 5 bases unmatched. The CDR3: CASSSRTGGFEQFF. Here the CDR3 DNA reads TGTGCCAGCAGTTCCCGGACAGGGGGCTTTGAGCAGTTCTTC.

This clonotype came up a few times. The chain employs TRBV10-3 and TRBJ2-1; 7 bases map to TRBD2. The J segment lost 0 bases and the V segment lost 6 bases, leaving 5 bases of the junction unmatched. This CDR3 has 15 amino acids. Per the germline V gene, CDR1 is ENHRY and CDR2 is SYGVKD. The CDR3 bases are TGTGCCATCAGCAGGGAGGGCCCCTCCTACAATGAGCAGTTCTTC. This codes for CAISREGPSYNEQFF.

A few counts support this clonotype. This chain links TRBV7-9 with TRBJ1-2, with D possibly matching TRBD1 (5 bases). V lost 7 bases and J 8 bases, leaving 20 bases between the germline ends. The CDR3 spans 14 residues. Germline-derived CDR1 and CDR2 are SEHNR and FQNEAQ (reference sequence). The CDR3 here is CASTPGLAGVGYTF. In DNA form, the CDR3 reads TGTGCCAGCACCCCAGGCTTAGCGGGGGTAGGCTACACCTTC.

This clonotype has only a few counts. This chain joins TRBV20-1 and TRBJ2-1; 10 nucleotides agree with TRBD2. The CDR3 totals 16 residues. Unmatched junction bases numbered 12, after V lost 6 bases and J lost 4 bases. Germline CDR1 is DFQATT and CDR2 is SNEGSKA (reference sequence). Here the CDR3 DNA reads TGCAGTGCACCGGGGGTAGCGGGAGGTCTGTACAATGAGCAGTTCTTC. The encoded protein is CSAPGVAGGLYNEQFF.

CDR3 sequence reads: CASSEDRYPIEQYV. The CDR3 nucleotides read TGTGCCAGCAGTGAGGACAGGTATCCTATCGAGCAGTACGTC. The chain has TRBV2 and TRBJ2-7; 7 bases agree with TRBD1. Germline CDR1 SNHLY, CDR2 FYNNEI. Losses at the gene ends were 3 bases for V and 6 bases for J; bases not matched to a gene: 8. The CDR3 extends over 14 amino acids.

The sample holds a few counts of this clonotype. The V gene is TRBV11-2, the J gene TRBJ2-2; 8 positions match TRBD1. The V gene end was trimmed by 5 bases and the J gene end by 5 bases; junction bases not matched to a gene: 10. The CDR3 has 16 amino acids. Germline values: CDR1 SGHAT, CDR2 FQNNGV. As DNA, the CDR3 is TGTGCCAGCAGCCGACCACAGGGGGAGTGGACCGGGGAGCTGTTTTTT. The encoded protein is CASSRPQGEWTGELFF.

The chain carries TRBV2 and TRBJ2-5; 8 bases map to TRBD2. Germline V gene lookup returns CDR1 SNHLY and CDR2 FYNNEI. CDR3 size: 17 residues. With 4 bases clipped from V and 0 bases from J, the junction kept 10 bases outside the gene matches. The CDR3: CASSVTGTRGYQETQYF. CDR3 coding DNA: TGTGCCAGCAGTGTAACCGGGACTAGAGGGTACCAAGAGACCCAGTACTTC. The full variable domain, its missing parts supplied by reference TRBV2 and TRBJ2-5, is EPEVTQTPSHQVTQMGQEVILRCVPISNHLYFYWYRQILGQKVEFLVSFYNNEISEKSEIFDDQFSVERPDGSNFTLKIRSTKLEDSAMYFCASSVTGTRGYQETQYFGPGTRLLVL.

The table lists this clonotype with a few counts. V and J are TRBV6-1 and TRBJ2-3; TRBD2 might be the D (5 bases). Deletions cut 8 bases from V and 2 bases from J, with 11 bases between. The CDR3 spans 13 residues. Germline assignment: CDR1 MNHNS and CDR2 SASEGT. The CDR3 coding sequence is TGTGCCAGCGGCCGGGAATACACAGATACGCAGTATTTT. It specifies CASGREYTDTQYF.

This clonotype was counted ten times or more. The rearrangement uses TRBV12-3 or TRBV12-4 and TRBJ1-6, with unresolved D. The CDR3 is made up of 17 amino acids. Between the trimmed V and J ends, which lost 5 bases and 0 bases, there was a span of 14 bases. This CDR3 is CASSHGRESSYNSPLHF. As DNA, the CDR3 is TGTGCCAGCAGTCATGGACGGGAGAGCTCCTATAATTCACCCCTCCACTTT.

As for this clonotype: A junction boundary mismatches the germline segment, possibly from a read error. This sequence joins TRBV7-9 and TRBJ2-3, with D tentatively TRBD2 (7 bases). The germline V gene has CDR1 SEHNR and CDR2 FQNEAQ (reference sequence). The CDR3 runs to 16 residues. The CDR3 loop reads CASSYLEGGPTDTQYF. The CDR3 nucleotides read TGTGCAAGCAGCTACCTAGAGGGGGGGCCCACAGATACGCAGTATTTT.

This clonotype was counted between two and nine times. V and J are TRBV18 and TRBJ1-5; TRBD1 matches 10 bases. Unmatched junction bases numbered 13, after V lost 5 bases and J lost 0 bases. CDR3 length: 19 amino acids. Germline V gives CDR1 KGHSH, CDR2 LQKENI. CDR3 sequence reads: CASSSVPGTGVSSNQPQHF. The CDR3 DNA is TGTGCCAGCTCATCCGTCCCGGGGACAGGGGTTTCTAGCAATCAGCCCCAGCATTTT.

This clonotype was recorded many times. The chain combines TRBV7-3 with TRBJ2-3; a weak D match, TRBD2 (6 bases). The V end lost 4 bases, the J end lost 4 bases, and 9 bases lay between the germline ends. CDR1 SGHTA and CDR2 FQGTGA come from the germline V gene. CDR3 size: 13 residues. CDR3 sequence: CASSSRRADTQYF. The CDR3 DNA follows: TGTGCCAGCAGCTCGCGGAGGGCAGATACGCAGTATTTT.

The V call is TRBV21-1, the J call TRBJ2-5; the tabulated D call, TRBD1, remains unverified against the DNA. TRBV21-1 is termed a pseudogene. This CDR3 region has 16 residues. The CDR3 coding sequence is TGTGCCAGCAGCAAAGTTGTACAGGGGGACCATGAGACCCAGTACTTC. Protein sequence: CASSKVVQGDHETQYF.

This clonotype showed up just a few times. The CDR3 coding sequence is TGCAGTGCTAGAGATCAGGCTGGGGGGGAGACCCAGTACTTC. Protein product: CSARDQAGGETQYF. The rearrangement uses TRBV20-1 and TRBJ2-5; TRBD2 is a possible D gene (6 bases). Trimming pared 0 bases from V and 5 bases from J, leaving 13 bases between. Germline CDR1 and CDR2: DFQATT and SNEGSKA (reference sequence). The length of the CDR3 is 14 residues.